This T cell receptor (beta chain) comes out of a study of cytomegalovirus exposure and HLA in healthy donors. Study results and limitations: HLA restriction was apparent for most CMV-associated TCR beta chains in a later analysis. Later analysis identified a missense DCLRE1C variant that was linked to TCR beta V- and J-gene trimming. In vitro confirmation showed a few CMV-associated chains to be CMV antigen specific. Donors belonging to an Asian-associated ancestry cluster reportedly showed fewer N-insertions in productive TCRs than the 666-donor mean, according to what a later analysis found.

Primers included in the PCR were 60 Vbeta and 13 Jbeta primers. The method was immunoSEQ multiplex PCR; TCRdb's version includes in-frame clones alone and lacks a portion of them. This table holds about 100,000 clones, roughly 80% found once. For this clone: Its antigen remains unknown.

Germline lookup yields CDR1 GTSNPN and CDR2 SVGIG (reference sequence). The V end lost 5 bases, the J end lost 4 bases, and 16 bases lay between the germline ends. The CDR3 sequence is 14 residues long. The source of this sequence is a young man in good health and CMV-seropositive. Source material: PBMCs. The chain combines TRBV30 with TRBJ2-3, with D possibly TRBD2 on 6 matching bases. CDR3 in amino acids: CAWEGRGHSDTQYF. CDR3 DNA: TGTGCCTGGGAGGGGCGGGGCCACTCAGATACGCAGTATTTT.